These 27 T cell receptor beta chains share one sample of origin, sequenced in a study of blood T cells in healthy people across ages. Using a J-beta primer mix together with a sample-barcoded 5' primer, a second PCR was run for roughly 7 to 11 cycles. Via MiXCR, TCRdb re-called the 5' RACE reads, giving one row per CDR3 protein. The sample lists about 800,000 distinct CDR3 sequences, roughly 50% occurring once. The material sequenced was blood. The receptors originated from a young man in good health.

The chain recombines TRBV18 with TRBJ2-7; possibly TRBD1 for D (5 bases). The last part of the DNA fits TRBJ2-5 better; the J call may be wrong. Germline V gene lookup returns CDR1 KGHSH and CDR2 LQKENI. CDR3 length: 13 amino acids. The CDR3 DNA sequence: TGTGCCAGCTCACCGAGCAGGGAAGGGACCCAGTACTTC. Residues: CASSPSREGTQYF.

The rearrangement uses TRBV6-2 or TRBV6-3 and TRBJ1-2; 7 nucleotides match TRBD1. Germline V CDR1 and CDR2: MNHEY, SVGEGT. V trimming: 6 bases; J trimming: 4 bases; junction bases outside the gene matches: 5. This CDR3 is 13 amino acids long. CDR3 residues: CASRTTGAYGYTF. The CDR3 region has the DNA TGTGCCAGCAGGACCACAGGGGCCTATGGCTACACCTTC.

The chain links TRBV20-1 to TRBJ2-7; 8 bases fit TRBD1. The DNA end lines up better with TRBJ2-5; the J call may be wrong. CDR3 length: 17 residues. Germline V gene sequence: CDR1 DFQATT, CDR2 SNEGSKA (reference sequence). Here the CDR3 DNA reads TGCAGTGCTAGAGACCTCGGCGGCAGGGGGCATGTAGAGACCCAGTACTTC. Translated, it gives CSARDLGGRGHVETQYF.

This clonotype was found a few times. This chain connects TRBV7-2 to TRBJ1-1; D gene unclear. Germline V gives CDR1 SGHTA, CDR2 FQGNSA. The V end lost 2 bases, the J end lost 0 bases, and 7 bases lay between the germline ends. The CDR3 is 14 amino acids. The CDR3 sequence: CASSLTAVNTEAFF. In nucleotides, the CDR3 is TGTGCCAGCAGCTTAACGGCAGTGAACACTGAAGCTTTCTTT.

The chain employs TRBV7-2 and TRBJ2-3; either TRBD1 or TRBD2 may fit D (6 bases each). There are 15 residues in the CDR3. V gave up 3 bases and J gave up 5 bases, with 15 bases separating them. Germline V gene lookup returns CDR1 SGHTA and CDR2 FQGNSA. The CDR3 region is CASSFSRGRRDTQYF. The CDR3 DNA is TGTGCCAGCAGCTTCTCCCGGGGGCGCAGAGATACGCAGTATTTT.

This chain connects TRBV7-9 to TRBJ2-7; D is ambiguous. Gene TRBJ2-5 matches the end of the DNA better, so the J call may be wrong. Germline CDR1 SEHNR, CDR2 FQNEAQ (reference sequence). The CDR3 length is 15 residues. CDR3 in DNA: TGTGCCAGCAGACCCAACGCGCCTAAGTGGGAGACCCAGTACTTC. Encoded protein: CASRPNAPKWETQYF.

This sequence joins TRBV29-1 and TRBJ2-7; 9 bases fit TRBD1. Trimming at V came to 6 bases and at J to 3 bases, leaving 6 bases not matched to a gene. Germline V gene sequence: CDR1 SQVTM, CDR2 ANQGSEA. The CDR3 loop spans 13 amino acids. In DNA, the CDR3 is TGCAGCGTCAAGGGACAGGGCCACTACGAGCAGTACTTC. As protein: CSVKGQGHYEQYF.

This clonotype was seen a handful of times. The chain combines TRBV29-1 with TRBJ1-2; D might be TRBD1 (5 bases). Germline CDR1 and CDR2: SQVTM and ANQGSEA. CDR3 length: 11 amino acids. Trimming pared 6 bases from V and 5 bases from J, leaving 10 bases between. The CDR3 sequence: CSVPWGYGYTF. CDR3 bases: TGCAGCGTCCCCTGGGGGTATGGCTACACCTTC.

The V gene is TRBV10-3, the J gene TRBJ2-3; 7 bases match TRBD2. The CDR3 totals 16 residues. Per the germline V gene, CDR1 is ENHRY and CDR2 is SYGVKD. Germline trimming cut 8 bases from V and 0 bases from J; bases unmatched to any gene: 11. The CDR3: CAILQGAGTSTDTQYF. CDR3 nucleotide sequence: TGTGCCATCCTTCAGGGAGCGGGAACTAGCACAGATACGCAGTATTTT.

The table lists this clonotype with a count of one. This chain links TRBV20-1 with TRBJ2-1; the D is unclear. Trimming took 3 bases from V and 6 from J, leaving 12 bases between them. Per germline, CDR1 DFQATT and CDR2 SNEGSKA (reference sequence). This CDR3 region has 13 residues. The CDR3 spells CSASRGPGNEQFF. The CDR3 DNA sequence: TGCAGTGCTAGTAGAGGCCCCGGCAATGAGCAGTTCTTC.

As concerns this clonotype: A read error may explain this, as a much larger clone is one base away. The genes are TRBV29-1 and TRBJ2-1; D might be TRBD1 or TRBD2, each matching 5 bases. CDR3 length: 12 residues. With 1 base removed from V and 10 bases from J, the gap between germline ends came to 11 bases. Germline V gene sequence: CDR1 SQVTM, CDR2 ANQGSEA. The CDR3 region has the DNA TGCAGCGTTGAAGCCCTCGGGGACGAGCAGTTCTTC. Its protein product is CSVEALGDEQFF.

This chain links TRBV20-1 with TRBJ2-7; D gene ambiguous. Germline CDR1 is DFQATT and CDR2 is SNEGSKA (reference sequence). V was pared by 4 bases and J by 0 bases, with 13 bases between. The CDR3 totals 14 residues. The CDR3 loop is CSAIRAFSSYEQYF. The CDR3 region has the DNA TGCAGTGCTATTCGGGCTTTCAGCTCCTACGAGCAGTACTTC.

The chain recombines TRBV18 with TRBJ1-2, with D tentatively TRBD1 (5 bases). Germline V gene sequence: CDR1 KGHSH, CDR2 LQKENI. The CDR3 contains 14 residues. The V end lost 2 bases, the J end lost 6 bases, and 13 bases lay between the germline ends. The CDR3 nucleotides read TGTGCCAGCTCACCAGTGGGGACCTTTGATGGCTACACCTTC. It specifies CASSPVGTFDGYTF.

The sample holds a few counts of this clonotype. This chain joins TRBV30 and TRBJ1-2; possibly TRBD1 for D (6 bases). Germline loops: CDR1 GTSNPN, CDR2 SVGIG (reference sequence). Trimming removed 0 bases from V and 4 bases from J, with 15 bases in between. CDR3 length: 15 residues. CDR3 in DNA: TGTGCCTGGAGTGTAGGGGGGGAGATGGGCTATGGCTACACCTTC. Translated: CAWSVGGEMGYGYTF.

The gene calls are TRBV4-2 and TRBJ1-1; the D gene is possibly TRBD1 (5 bases). This CDR3 is built from 16 residues. Germline values: CDR1 LGHNA, CDR2 YNFKEQ. Trimming pared 0 bases from V and 0 bases from J, leaving 11 bases between. The CDR3 loop is CASSQDSGTLNTEAFF. The CDR3 DNA reads as TGTGCCAGCAGCCAAGATTCCGGGACTTTGAACACTGAAGCTTTCTTT.

This rearrangement joins TRBV27 to TRBJ2-6, with 8 nucleotides matching TRBD1. Germline-derived CDR1 and CDR2 are MNHEY and SMNVEV (reference sequence). This CDR3 spans 13 amino acids. The V gene end was trimmed by 9 bases and the J gene end by 2 bases; junction bases not matched to a gene: 0. In DNA, the CDR3 is TGTGCCAGGACAGGGGCTGGGGCCAACGTCCTGACTTTC. It yields the protein CARTGAGANVLTF.

CDR3 sequence: CSAPPSAGANVLTF. The CDR3, as DNA: TGCAGTGCCCCACCTAGTGCTGGGGCCAACGTCCTGACTTTC. The gene calls are TRBV20-1 and TRBJ2-6; D remains unclear. Trimming took off 6 bases at V and 2 bases at J, with 11 bases between the two ends. Germline V gives CDR1 DFQATT, CDR2 SNEGSKA (reference sequence). The CDR3 totals 14 residues.

This clonotype was recorded a few times. The genes are TRBV20-1 and TRBJ2-7, with 7 bases identical to TRBD2. Germline V gene data show CDR1 as DFQATT and CDR2 as SNEGSKA (reference sequence). After removal of 0 bases from V and 3 bases from J, the junction contained 8 bases not matched to a gene. The CDR3 runs to 15 residues. The CDR3 DNA follows: TGCAGTGCTAGAGATAGAGGCGGGAGAGACTACGAGCAGTACTTC. Its protein product is CSARDRGGRDYEQYF.

V usage is TRBV2 and J usage is TRBJ2-2; a possible D gene is TRBD1 (6 bases). The ends were cut back, 7 bases at V and 4 bases at J, with 10 bases in the middle. The CDR3 contains 13 residues. Germline loops: CDR1 SNHLY, CDR2 FYNNEI. CDR3 protein: CASTGTFTGELFF. In DNA form, the CDR3 reads TGTGCCAGCACCGGGACATTCACCGGGGAGCTGTTTTTT.

The V gene is TRBV7-2, the J gene TRBJ2-1, with D unresolved. V lost 7 bases and J 9 bases, leaving 19 bases between the germline ends. CDR3 length: 14 amino acids. Germline CDR1 SGHTA, CDR2 FQGNSA. The CDR3 region is CASTLLHSGREQFF. The DNA for the CDR3 is TGTGCCAGCACCCTCCTCCATAGTGGTCGTGAGCAGTTCTTC.

V gene TRBV4-3 combines with J gene TRBJ2-1, with 7 bases matching TRBD2. The CDR3 spans 16 residues. Per the germline V gene, CDR1 is LGHNA and CDR2 is YSLEER. J was trimmed by 7 bases and V by 5 bases; bases with no gene match: 14. The CDR3 loop is CASSEHTTSRWNEQFF. In DNA, the CDR3 is TGCGCCAGCAGCGAACATACGACTAGCAGGTGGAATGAGCAGTTCTTC.

This clonotype was observed a few times. The chain combines TRBV20-1 with TRBJ2-7; D is possibly TRBD1 or TRBD2 (6 bases each). Trimming took off 4 bases at V and 2 bases at J, with 15 bases between the two ends. Per germline, CDR1 DFQATT and CDR2 SNEGSKA (reference sequence). The CDR3 covers 14 residues. CDR3 DNA: TGCAGTGCTACCACGGGGGCCCCTACCTACGAGCAGTACTTC. Protein: CSATTGAPTYEQYF.

The chain employs TRBV6-6 and TRBJ1-6; D perhaps matches TRBD1 (6 bases). Looked up from germline, CDR1 is MNHNY and CDR2 is SVGAGI (reference sequence). Trimming left V 7 bases short and J 14 bases short, with 21 bases between. There are 14 residues in the CDR3. CDR3 residues: CASNVGGARYSLHF. CDR3 nucleotides: TGTGCCAGCAACGTTGGGGGCGCTCGGTATTCCCTCCACTTT.

This chain connects TRBV27 to TRBJ1-2, with 9 bases fitting TRBD1. The CDR3 totals 13 residues. The germline gives CDR1 MNHEY, CDR2 SMNVEV (reference sequence). The ends lost 6 bases at V and 6 bases at J; junction bases unmatched: 5. The CDR3 loop is CASSKWTGDGYTF. CDR3 DNA sequence: TGTGCCAGCAGCAAATGGACAGGGGATGGCTACACCTTC.

The gene calls are TRBV7-9 and TRBJ2-1; D may match TRBD1 or TRBD2 (5 bases each). The CDR3 totals 14 residues. CDR1 SEHNR and CDR2 FQNEAQ come from the germline V gene (reference sequence). V was clipped by 6 bases and J by 5 bases, with 14 bases between them. CDR3 nucleotides: TGTGCCAGCAGACCACCGGGACGGAACAATGAGCAGTTCTTC. It yields the protein CASRPPGRNNEQFF.

This sequence joins TRBV2 and TRBJ1-5, with D possibly TRBD1 on 5 matching bases. Per germline, CDR1 SNHLY and CDR2 FYNNEI. The CDR3 runs 14 residues. The V end was cut by 5 bases, the J end by 3 bases, with 11 bases between. In DNA form, the CDR3 reads TGTGCCAGCAGTCCACAGGAGTACAATCAGCCCCAGCATTTT. It specifies CASSPQEYNQPQHF.

The chain carries TRBV12-3 or TRBV12-4 and TRBJ1-2; D is ambiguous. This CDR3 spans 13 amino acids. Trimming stripped 4 bases from V and 5 bases from J, with 11 bases between. The chain's CDR3 is CASSSPGDYGYTF. CDR3 sequence (DNA): TGTGCCAGCAGTTCACCCGGGGATTATGGCTACACCTTC.